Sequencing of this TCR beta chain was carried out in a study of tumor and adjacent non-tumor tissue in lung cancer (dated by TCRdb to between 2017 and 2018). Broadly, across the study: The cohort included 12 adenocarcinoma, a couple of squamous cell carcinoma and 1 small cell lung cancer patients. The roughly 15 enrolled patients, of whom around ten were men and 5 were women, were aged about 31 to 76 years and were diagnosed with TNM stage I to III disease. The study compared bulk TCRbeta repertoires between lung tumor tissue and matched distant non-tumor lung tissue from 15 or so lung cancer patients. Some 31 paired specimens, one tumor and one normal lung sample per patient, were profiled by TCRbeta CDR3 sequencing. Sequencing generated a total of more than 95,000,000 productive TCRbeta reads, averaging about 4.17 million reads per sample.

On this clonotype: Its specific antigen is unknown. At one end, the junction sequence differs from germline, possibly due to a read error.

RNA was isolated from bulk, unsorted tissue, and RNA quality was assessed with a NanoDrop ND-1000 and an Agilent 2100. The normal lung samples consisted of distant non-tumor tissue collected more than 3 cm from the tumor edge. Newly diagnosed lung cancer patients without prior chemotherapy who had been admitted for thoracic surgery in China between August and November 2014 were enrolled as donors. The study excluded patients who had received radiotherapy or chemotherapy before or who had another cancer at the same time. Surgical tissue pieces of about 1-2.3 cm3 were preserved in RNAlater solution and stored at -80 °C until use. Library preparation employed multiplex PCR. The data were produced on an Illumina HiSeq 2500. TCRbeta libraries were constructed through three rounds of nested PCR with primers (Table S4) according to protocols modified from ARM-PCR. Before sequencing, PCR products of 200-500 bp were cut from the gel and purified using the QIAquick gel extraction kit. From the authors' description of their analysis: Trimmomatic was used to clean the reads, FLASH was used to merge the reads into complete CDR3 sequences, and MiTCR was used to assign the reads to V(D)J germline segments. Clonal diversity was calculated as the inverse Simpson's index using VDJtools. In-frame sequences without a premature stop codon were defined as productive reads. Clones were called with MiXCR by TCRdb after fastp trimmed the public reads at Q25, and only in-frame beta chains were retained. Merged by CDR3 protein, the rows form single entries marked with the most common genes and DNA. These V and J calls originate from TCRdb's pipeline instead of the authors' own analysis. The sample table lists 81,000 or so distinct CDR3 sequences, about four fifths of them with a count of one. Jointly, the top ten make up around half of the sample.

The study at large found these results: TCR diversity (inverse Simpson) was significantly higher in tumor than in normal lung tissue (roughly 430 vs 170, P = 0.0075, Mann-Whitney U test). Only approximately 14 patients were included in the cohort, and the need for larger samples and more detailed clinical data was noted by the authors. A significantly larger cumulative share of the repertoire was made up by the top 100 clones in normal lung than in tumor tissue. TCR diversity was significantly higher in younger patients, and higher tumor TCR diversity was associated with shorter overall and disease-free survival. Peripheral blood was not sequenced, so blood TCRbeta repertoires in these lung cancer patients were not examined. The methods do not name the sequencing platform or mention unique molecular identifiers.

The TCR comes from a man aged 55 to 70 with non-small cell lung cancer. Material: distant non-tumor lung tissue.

The DNA sequence is given as TGTGTCACCAGTGATCGAGAAGGGGGACCCAAAAACATTCAGCACTTC. Its coded protein is CVTSDREGGPKNIQHF. Here the chain combines TRBV24-1 and TRBJ2-4; a weak D assignment points to TRBD1 (6 bases agree). From the cysteine through the phenylalanine, the CDR3 covers 16 amino acids. Only the CDR3 portion is preserved as DNA: 48 bases, with reading frame beginning at the first base. Taken from the germline V gene, the CDR1 and CDR2 loops are KGHDR and SFDVKD.